These 26 T cell receptor beta chains came from one sample sequenced in a study of blood T cell repertoires in COVID-19. Assay: immunoSEQ multiplex PCR; the TCRdb copy retains only in-frame clones and omits some. The sample yields about 170,000 clones, 70% to 90% seen once. The sequencing input was peripheral blood. The receptors were gathered from a woman at least 80 years old with COVID-19, enrolled during active disease.

The rearrangement links TRBV7-9 to TRBJ1-2, with a possible D match to TRBD1 (5 bases). The V gene lost 2 bases and the J gene lost 5 bases, with 6 bases spanning the gap. This CDR3 region has 12 residues. Germline CDR1 reads SEHNR; CDR2 reads FQNEAQ (reference sequence). The CDR3 DNA follows: TGTGCCAGCAGCTTAAGGGGTTATGGCTACACCTTC. This codes for CASSLRGYGYTF.

V is TRBV6-5 and J is TRBJ1-5, with unresolved D. The V gene lost 5 bases and the J gene lost 10 bases, with 12 bases spanning the gap. This CDR3 region has 12 residues. Germline CDR1 reads MNHEY; CDR2 reads SVGAGI. The CDR3 DNA reads as TGTGCCAGCAGTCTGTACCCTCTACCCCAGCATTTT. This translates into CASSLYPLPQHF.

The rearrangement links TRBV10-2 to TRBJ2-7; D call uncertain. CDR1 is WSHSY, CDR2 SAAADI, per germline. The V end was cut by 2 bases, the J end by 4 bases, with 6 bases between. The CDR3 totals 12 residues. The DNA of the CDR3 is TGCGCCAGCAGTGAGGCTACTTACGAGCAGTACTTC. It yields the protein CASSEATYEQYF.

This chain joins TRBV29-1 and TRBJ1-1, with TRBD1 identical over 7 bases. Germline V gene data show CDR1 as SQVTM and CDR2 as ANQGSEA. After removal of 3 bases from V and 1 base from J, the junction contained 2 bases not matched to a gene. The CDR3 has 13 residues. The DNA for the CDR3 is TGCAGCGTTGAGGGACAGAGGAACACTGAAGCTTTCTTT. Encoded protein: CSVEGQRNTEAFF.

V gene TRBV5-1 combines with J gene TRBJ2-2; D possibly corresponds to TRBD2 (7 bases). Looked up from germline, CDR1 is SGHRS and CDR2 is YFSETQ. V lost 0 bases and J 6 bases, leaving 21 bases between the germline ends. The CDR3 totals 18 residues. DNA for the CDR3: TGCGCCAGCAGCTTGGCCGGGCTCGGGGCGGGGGCCCCCGGGGAGCTGTTTTTT. Protein: CASSLAGLGAGAPGELFF.

Only one count was recorded for this clone. The chain combines TRBV7-2 with TRBJ1-2; possible D gene TRBD1, 5 bases. This CDR3 is 14 amino acids long. Between the trimmed V and J ends, which lost 6 bases and 3 bases, there was a span of 14 bases. From germline, CDR1 is SGHTA and CDR2 FQGNSA. The CDR3: CASSYPGGYYGYTF. CDR3 nucleotide sequence: TGTGCCAGCAGTTACCCCGGGGGGTACTATGGCTACACCTTC.

The chain combines TRBV7-9 with TRBJ2-1, with D possibly TRBD2 on 5 matching bases. The V end was cut by 5 bases, the J end by 7 bases, with 21 bases between. The CDR3 extends over 16 amino acids. CDR1 and CDR2 from the germline V gene are SEHNR and FQNEAQ (reference sequence). The CDR3 nucleotides read TGTGCCAGCAGCCTTGATGCACCCCGGGGTAAGAATGAGCAGTTCTTC. Amino acids: CASSLDAPRGKNEQFF.

The chain uses TRBV29-1 and TRBJ2-5, with D perhaps matching TRBD1 (6 bases). Germline CDR1 SQVTM, CDR2 ANQGSEA. The germline V and J ends were trimmed by 5 bases and 3 bases, with 13 bases remaining between them. The CDR3 is 13 residues long. CDR3 protein: CSVPGTLEETQYF. DNA of the CDR3: TGCAGCGTTCCCGGGACATTGGAAGAGACCCAGTACTTC.

The rearrangement links TRBV29-1 to TRBJ2-7, with 14 bases fitting TRBD2. CDR3 length: 13 residues. The germline CDR1 and CDR2 sequences are SQVTM and ANQGSEA. V dropped 7 bases and J dropped 6; count of bases not matched to a gene: 5. CDR3 nucleotides: TGCAGCGCAGGACTAGCGGGAGGAGTCGAGCAGTACTTC. Translated: CSAGLAGGVEQYF.

The chain carries TRBV3-1 (or the pseudogene TRBV3-2) and TRBJ2-1, with 7 bases that match TRBD2. CDR1 and CDR2 from the germline V gene are LGHDT and YNNKEL (reference sequence). V dropped 8 bases and J dropped 6; count of bases not matched to a gene: 13. This CDR3 has 15 amino acids. CDR3 in amino acids: CASARPGTNLNEQFF. The DNA for the CDR3 is TGTGCCAGCGCCAGGCCGGGGACTAATCTCAATGAGCAGTTCTTC.

Regarding this clone: Given a much more abundant clone one base away, this may be a read error. The rearrangement links TRBV5-4 to TRBJ2-3, with TRBD1 as a possible D gene (6 bases). V was pared by 1 base and J by 0 bases, with 6 bases between. Germline V gene sequence: CDR1 SGHNT, CDR2 YYREEE (reference sequence). This CDR3 is 14 amino acids long. As DNA, the CDR3 is TGTGCCAGCAGCTTGACAGGGAGCACAGATACGCAGTATTTT. Amino acids: CASSLTGSTDTQYF.

This clone appeared a few times. The chain links TRBV20-1 to TRBJ2-1; D unresolved. V lost 4 bases and J lost 8, with 6 bases in between. The CDR3 is 10 amino acids. CDR1 and CDR2 from the germline V gene are DFQATT and SNEGSKA (reference sequence). The CDR3 spells CSAIDYEQFF. For the CDR3, the DNA is TGCAGTGCTATAGACTATGAGCAGTTCTTC.

The chain combines TRBV5-5 with TRBJ1-5; D gene uncertain. CDR3 length: 13 amino acids. The germline V gene has CDR1 SGHKS and CDR2 YYEKEE (reference sequence). Trimming shortened V by 7 bases and J by 7 bases, and 15 bases separated the two germline ends. The CDR3 loop is CASSREVAQPQHF. The CDR3 DNA reads as TGTGCCAGCTCACGGGAGGTCGCACAGCCCCAGCATTTT.

The genes are TRBV28 and TRBJ1-2; a possible D gene is TRBD1 (5 bases). The CDR3 contains 15 residues. CDR1 and CDR2 from the germline V gene are MDHEN and SYDVKM. Trimming stripped 5 bases from V and 1 base from J, with 14 bases between. The CDR3 DNA is TGTGCCAGCAGTCGTACCGGGACTTATAACTATGGCTACACCTTC. It yields the protein CASSRTGTYNYGYTF.

This clone was seen just once. The V gene is TRBV3-1 (or the pseudogene TRBV3-2), the J gene TRBJ1-2, with D unclear. Germline loops: CDR1 LGHDT, CDR2 YNNKEL (reference sequence). V shed 1 base and J shed 1 base, with 16 bases lying between them. The CDR3 extends over 17 amino acids. The CDR3 sequence: CASSQAGGSSLNYGYTF. Here the CDR3 DNA reads TGTGCCAGCAGCCAAGCTGGTGGGAGTTCCCTTAACTATGGCTACACCTTC.

This clone was seen a handful of times. The chain has TRBV9 and TRBJ1-2; the match to TRBD1 covers 8 bases. The V gene's germline CDR1 is SGDLS and CDR2 YYNGEE. Losses at the gene ends were 7 bases for V and 3 bases for J; bases not matched to a gene: 2. The CDR3 totals 12 residues. The chain's CDR3 is CASGQGDYGYTF. The CDR3 region has the DNA TGTGCCAGCGGACAGGGCGACTATGGCTACACCTTC.

This clone has only one observation. The chain couples TRBV12-5 to TRBJ2-3; 10 bases fit TRBD2. The V and J ends lost 1 base and 2 bases, in that order; junction bases with no gene match: 9. The CDR3 runs to 18 residues. In germline, CDR1 is LGHNT, CDR2 FRNRAP. CDR3 amino acids: CASGLDPPGLAHTDTQYF. CDR3 in DNA: TGTGCTAGTGGTTTGGACCCCCCGGGACTAGCGCACACAGATACGCAGTATTTT.

J is TRBJ1-1 and V is TRBV27, with D perhaps TRBD1 (6 bases). Germline-derived CDR1 and CDR2 are MNHEY and SMNVEV (reference sequence). This CDR3 is built from 13 residues. V was cut by 2 bases and J by 7 bases, with 11 bases left in between. The CDR3 protein is CASSLPEQGEAFF. Written as DNA, the CDR3 is TGTGCCAGCAGTTTACCAGAACAGGGTGAAGCTTTCTTT.

V is TRBV29-1 and J is TRBJ1-2; D unresolved. The CDR3 runs 12 residues. V shed 4 bases and J shed 4 bases, with 10 bases lying between them. In germline, CDR1 is SQVTM, CDR2 ANQGSEA. The CDR3 is CSVGAGSYGYTF. The CDR3 DNA sequence: TGCAGCGTTGGGGCGGGGTCCTATGGCTACACCTTC.

V is TRBV7-9 and J is TRBJ1-3; possibly TRBD1 for D (6 bases). The CDR3 extends over 16 amino acids. The V end lost 5 bases, the J end lost 2 bases, and 16 bases lay between the germline ends. The germline gives CDR1 SEHNR, CDR2 FQNEAQ (reference sequence). CDR3 DNA sequence: TGTGCCAGCAGCCCTCCCGCACAGGGAACTGGAAACACCATATATTTT. The encoded protein is CASSPPAQGTGNTIYF.

The chain recombines TRBV3-1 (or the pseudogene TRBV3-2) with TRBJ2-3, with 14 positions matching TRBD2. The CDR3 extends over 15 amino acids. Germline V lookup: CDR1 LGHDT, CDR2 YNNKEL (reference sequence). Trimming cost V 4 bases and J 6 bases; bases outside gene matches: 3. The CDR3 protein is CASSPWTSGGDTQYF. The CDR3 bases are TGTGCCAGCAGCCCATGGACTAGCGGGGGGGATACGCAGTATTTT.

The gene calls are TRBV9 and TRBJ2-5; the match to TRBD2 covers 9 bases. CDR1 and CDR2 from the germline V gene are SGDLS and YYNGEE. CDR3 length: 14 residues. V was pared by 6 bases and J by 5 bases, with 8 bases of the junction left unmatched. The chain's CDR3 is CASTPSGIGETQYF. CDR3 bases: TGTGCCAGCACCCCTAGCGGGATAGGGGAGACCCAGTACTTC.

The chain uses TRBV5-1 and TRBJ1-1; D call uncertain. Germline V gene lookup returns CDR1 SGHRS and CDR2 YFSETQ. This CDR3 is built from 14 residues. V dropped 1 base and J dropped 8 bases, with 15 bases sitting between them. The CDR3 sequence is CASSLLGSEGEAFF. The CDR3 DNA reads TGCGCCAGCAGCTTGCTCGGCTCCGAGGGAGAAGCTTTCTTT. Complete variable domain (other parts from reference TRBV5-1 and TRBJ1-1): KAGVTQTPRYLIKTRGQQVTLSCSPISGHRSVSWYQQTPGQGLQFLFEYFSETQRNKGNFPGRFSGRQFSNSRSEMNVSTLELGDSALYLCASSLLGSEGEAFFGQGTRLTVV.

The rearrangement links TRBV5-4 to TRBJ2-7, with 8 bases lining up with TRBD1. Germline loops: CDR1 SGHNT, CDR2 YYREEE (reference sequence). The CDR3 length is 15 residues. Trimming cost V 0 bases and J 2 bases; bases outside gene matches: 4. The CDR3 bases are TGTGCCAGCAGCTTGGACGGGACAGGCACCTACGAGCAGTACTTC. This gives the protein CASSLDGTGTYEQYF.

The gene calls are TRBV5-1 and TRBJ1-3; D might be TRBD1 (6 bases). The CDR3 is 17 amino acids. Trimming pared 2 bases from V and 0 bases from J, leaving 15 bases between. The germline V gene has CDR1 SGHRS and CDR2 YFSETQ. CDR3 in amino acids: CASSFEQGASSGNTIYF. The CDR3 DNA reads TGCGCCAGCAGCTTCGAACAGGGAGCCAGCTCTGGAAACACCATATATTTT.

The chain is built from TRBV4-1 and TRBJ2-5, with D perhaps matching TRBD2 (7 bases). CDR3 size: 15 residues. V lost 1 base, J lost 5 bases, and 14 bases lay in between. Germline loops: CDR1 MGHRA, CDR2 YSYEKL. This CDR3 is CASSQGVQGGETQYF. Here the CDR3 DNA reads TGCGCCAGCAGCCAAGGGGTACAGGGAGGGGAGACCCAGTACTTC.